These 2 T cell receptor beta chains share one sample of origin, sequenced in a study of beta chain features in type 1 diabetes. Investigators reverse transcribed all isolated RNA, so they sequenced expressed TCRB transcripts. Clones were read by immunoSEQ multiplex PCR, and TCRdb kept only the in-frame ones, dropping some. This sample has more than 300,000 clones, with around 15% found just once. Sequencing input: naive CD4+ T cells from blood. The source is a woman between 18 and 29 years old in good health.

This clone was found a few times. V gene TRBV19 combines with J gene TRBJ2-1; 8 bases fit TRBD2. With V trimmed by 7 bases and J by 0 bases, 5 bases remained unmatched. The CDR3 extends over 15 amino acids. CDR1 LNHDA and CDR2 SQIVND come from the germline V gene (reference sequence). The DNA for the CDR3 is TGTGCCAGTAACCGGGAGGGTAGCTCCTACAATGAGCAGTTCTTC. As protein: CASNREGSSYNEQFF.

This clone appeared a few times. This chain joins TRBV28 and TRBJ1-2; 12 bases line up with TRBD1. Germline loops: CDR1 MDHEN, CDR2 SYDVKM. V gave up 10 bases and J gave up 4 bases; unmatched junction bases: 13. The length of the CDR3 is 16 residues. The CDR3 reads CATGTGGAGISYGYTF. For the CDR3, the DNA is TGTGCCACTGGGACAGGGGGCGCGGGAATTAGCTATGGCTACACCTTC.